This T cell receptor (beta chain) came from a study of OX40 agonist ivuxolimab in advanced cancers. CDR3 length equals 15 residues. With V trimmed by 5 bases and J by 4 bases, 4 bases remained unmatched. Germline V CDR1 and CDR2: LNHDA, SQIVND (reference sequence). Clones were read by immunoSEQ multiplex PCR, and TCRdb kept only the in-frame ones, dropping some. The table records roughly 67,000 clones, about 87% of them present only once. Sequenced material: CD4+ or CD8+ T cells sorted from blood, taken in a trial of the OX40 agonist ivuxolimab. The sequence derives from an adult with an advanced solid tumor such as melanoma, head and neck, liver or kidney cancer. The chain links TRBV19 to TRBJ1-6, with 8 bases aligning to TRBD1. CDR3 nucleotides: TGTGCCAGTAGTGACAGGGGACGATATAATTCACCCCTCCACTTT. This codes for CASSDRGRYNSPLHF. Drawing the rest from reference TRBV19 and TRBJ1-6, the complete variable domain is DGGITQSPKYLFRKEGQNVTLSCEQNLNHDAMYWYRQDPGQGLRLIYYSQIVNDFQKGDIAEGYSVSREKKESFPLTVTSAQKNPTAFYLCASSDRGRYNSPLHFGNGTRLTVT.